Presented here are 11 T cell receptor beta chains from one specimen sequenced in a study of blood T cell repertoires in COVID-19 (dated by TCRdb to the early 2020s). Library construction relied on the immunoSEQ multiplex PCR assay. In its TCRdb copy, this immuneACCESS table keeps in-frame sequences only and misses some clones. Where compared with another copy, unresolved V genes explain less than half of these, and the others have no known cause. The sample table records fewer than 250,000 clones; about 82% of these occur just once. In total, the top ten clones hold about 2.1% of the sample. Sequenced: PBMCs or T cells enriched from blood (not recorded which). These receptor sequences come from a woman between 50 and 59 years old who had recovered from COVID-19.

The genes are TRBV5-5 and TRBJ1-2; D remains ambiguous. The germline gives CDR1 SGHKS, CDR2 YYEKEE (reference sequence). Trimming removed 0 bases at V and 2 bases at J, with 8 bases between. The CDR3 extends over 14 amino acids. The CDR3 region is CASSLARSNYGYTF. CDR3 sequence (DNA): TGTGCCAGCAGCTTGGCGAGGTCCAACTATGGCTACACCTTC.

This sequence joins TRBV18 and TRBJ2-2; D may be TRBD2 (6 bases). CDR3 length: 15 residues. From germline, CDR1 is KGHSH and CDR2 LQKENI. Trimming took off 6 bases at V and 7 bases at J, with 18 bases between the two ends. CDR3 protein: CASSPAGGSFGELFF. CDR3 in DNA: TGTGCCAGCTCGCCCGCCGGAGGGTCGTTCGGGGAGCTGTTTTTT.

This chain uses TRBV19 with TRBJ1-1; no firm D call. Trimming took off 5 bases at V and 3 bases at J, with 10 bases between the two ends. Per germline, CDR1 LNHDA and CDR2 SQIVND (reference sequence). The CDR3 spans 13 residues. CDR3 sequence reads: CASSFREDTEAFF. In nucleotides, the CDR3 is TGTGCCAGTAGTTTCCGGGAAGACACTGAAGCTTTCTTT.

The rearrangement uses TRBV6-1 and TRBJ1-2; D is perhaps TRBD1 (5 bases). The CDR3 consists of 13 residues. Trimming removed 2 bases at V and 7 bases at J, with 11 bases between. Looked up from germline, CDR1 is MNHNS and CDR2 is SASEGT. This chain's CDR3 is CASSETAQVGYTF. The DNA for the CDR3 is TGTGCCAGCAGTGAAACGGCACAGGTTGGCTACACCTTC.

The chain links TRBV6-5 to TRBJ1-5; 7 nucleotides agree with TRBD1. Germline V lookup: CDR1 MNHEY, CDR2 SVGAGI. The CDR3 spans 14 residues. After removal of 5 bases from V and 7 bases from J, the junction contained 8 bases not matched to a gene. CDR3 in DNA: TGTGCCAGCAGTCAGCGGACACAGGGGCAGCCCCAGCATTTT. Its protein product is CASSQRTQGQPQHF.

The V and J genes are TRBV14 and TRBJ1-5; D is perhaps TRBD1 (5 bases). The germline V and J ends were trimmed by 3 bases and 7 bases, with 22 bases remaining between them. The CDR3 runs 17 residues. Germline values: CDR1 SGHDN, CDR2 FVKESK. The CDR3 DNA sequence: TGTGCCAGCAGCCATCCTGAGGGACTCCCTCTAACCCAGCCCCAGCATTTT. This encodes CASSHPEGLPLTQPQHF.

The table lists this clone with a count of one. This rearrangement joins TRBV7-3 to TRBJ2-5; 11 bases are a match to TRBD2. This CDR3 contains 17 residues. V lost 4 bases to trimming and J lost 4 bases; unmatched junction nucleotides: 11. Per the germline V gene, CDR1 is SGHTA and CDR2 is FQGTGA. In nucleotides, the CDR3 is TGTGCCAGCAGCTCAGCGGCGGGACTAGCGGTAGGAGAGACCCAGTACTTC. Its translation is CASSSAAGLAVGETQYF.

The J gene is TRBJ1-6, the V gene TRBV5-4; 9 bases are shared with TRBD1. This CDR3 has 15 amino acids. Trimming removed 4 bases from V and 9 bases from J; junction bases left unmatched: 8. Germline loops: CDR1 SGHNT, CDR2 YYREEE (reference sequence). The CDR3: CASSKLGQGSSPLHF. The CDR3 DNA reads TGTGCCAGCAGCAAATTGGGACAGGGAAGTTCACCCCTCCACTTT.

The chain has TRBV5-8 and TRBJ1-4, with 7 bases lining up with TRBD1. Germline lookup yields CDR1 SGHTS and CDR2 YDEGEE. Losses at the gene ends were 0 bases for V and 2 bases for J; bases not matched to a gene: 7. The CDR3 is 17 amino acids. The CDR3 region has the DNA TGTGCCAGCAGCTTGGCCCAGGGGGTGGCGACTAATGAAAAACTGTTTTTT. Residues: CASSLAQGVATNEKLFF.

The chain uses TRBV9 and TRBJ2-5; 10 nucleotides align to TRBD1. In germline, CDR1 is SGDLS, CDR2 YYNGEE. The CDR3 runs 14 residues. Trimming removed 4 bases from V and 5 bases from J; junction bases left unmatched: 5. The CDR3 reads CASSLTGGGETQYF. The DNA for the CDR3 is TGTGCCAGCAGCTTGACAGGGGGCGGCGAGACCCAGTACTTC.

The chain couples TRBV14 to TRBJ2-1, with D uncertain. Germline assignment: CDR1 SGHDN and CDR2 FVKESK. V was trimmed by 0 bases and J by 7 bases, leaving 13 bases between them. The CDR3 is 15 residues long. The CDR3, as DNA: TGTGCCAGCAGCCAAGATATCGGTTTGGTTAATGAGCAGTTCTTC. Its protein is CASSQDIGLVNEQFF.